Presented here are 5 T cell receptor beta chains from one specimen sequenced in a study of T cell responses to AZD1222 COVID-19 vaccine. Some clones are missing from TCRdb's copy, which holds only in-frame ones; the method was immunoSEQ multiplex PCR. The sample has 90,000 to 150,000 clones, about 85% seen once. The sample was peripheral blood, taken on day 0 of AZD1222 vaccination. Receptors were obtained from an adult in good health.

This chain connects TRBV28 to TRBJ1-2; D unresolved. The length of the CDR3 is 13 residues. Germline V gene sequence: CDR1 MDHEN, CDR2 SYDVKM. Deletions cut 5 bases from V and 4 bases from J, with 11 bases between. CDR3: CASSALQAYGYTF. CDR3 nucleotides: TGTGCCAGCAGTGCATTACAAGCCTATGGCTACACCTTC.

The genes are TRBV7-2 and TRBJ2-1, with D possibly matching TRBD1 (6 bases). With 4 bases removed from V and 5 bases from J, the gap between germline ends came to 12 bases. Germline V gene data show CDR1 as SGHTA and CDR2 as FQGNSA. The CDR3 consists of 14 residues. The CDR3 loop reads CASSSLDRNNEQFF. In DNA, the CDR3 is TGTGCCAGCAGCTCCTTAGACAGGAACAATGAGCAGTTCTTC.

V is TRBV5-1 and J is TRBJ1-4, with D maybe TRBD1 (6 bases). This CDR3 contains 14 residues. Germline CDR1 SGHRS, CDR2 YFSETQ. The V end lost 5 bases, the J end lost 0 bases, and 8 bases lay between the germline ends. CDR3 in amino acids: CASRRTATNEKLFF. The CDR3 DNA reads TGCGCCAGCAGGAGGACAGCAACTAATGAAAAACTGTTTTTT.

This chain links TRBV5-4 with TRBJ2-1, with D hard to call. The CDR3 sequence is 15 residues long. Germline V lookup: CDR1 SGHNT, CDR2 YYREEE (reference sequence). Trimming pared 4 bases from V and 6 bases from J, leaving 17 bases between. The CDR3 spells CASSLKGVRVNEQFF. The CDR3 DNA sequence: TGTGCCAGCAGCCTAAAAGGAGTTCGGGTCAATGAGCAGTTCTTC.

The chain is built from TRBV5-5 and TRBJ1-5, with D hard to call. Deletions cut 0 bases from V and 7 bases from J, with 17 bases between. CDR1 is SGHKS, CDR2 YYEKEE, per germline (reference sequence). There are 16 residues in the CDR3. The CDR3 bases are TGTGCCAGCAGCTTGGTGTCGAGCCAGGCAAACCAGCCCCAGCATTTT. Amino acids: CASSLVSSQANQPQHF. Based on the CDR3 plus reference TRBV5-5 and TRBJ1-5, the full variable domain is DAGVTQSPTHLIKTRGQQVTLRCSPISGHKSVSWYQQVLGQGPQFIFQYYEKEERGRGNFPDRFSARQFPNYSSELNVNALLLGDSALYLCASSLVSSQANQPQHFGDGTRLSIL.